The clone carrying this T cell receptor (beta chain) was found many times. The CDR3 contains 12 residues. Germline V CDR1 and CDR2: SQVTM, ANQGSEA. Trimming took off 6 bases at V and 1 base at J, with 7 bases between the two ends. CD4+CD45RO+CD25- cells were isolated as memory CD4+ T cells. One entry per CDR3 protein results from TCRdb running MiXCR on the 5' RACE reads. The table has over 40,000 distinct CDR3 sequences, 30% seen once. This chain connects TRBV29-1 to TRBJ2-1; D not resolved. Sequencing was carried out using tumor-infiltrating memory CD4+ T cells sorted from the breast tumor. Regarding subset: memory CD4+ T cells, CD4+CD45RO+CD25-. The TCR sequence derives from a female donor with breast cancer. DNA of the CDR3: TGCAGCGTCTCGAGGTCCTACAATGAGCAGTTCTTC. Translating gives CSVSRSYNEQFF.